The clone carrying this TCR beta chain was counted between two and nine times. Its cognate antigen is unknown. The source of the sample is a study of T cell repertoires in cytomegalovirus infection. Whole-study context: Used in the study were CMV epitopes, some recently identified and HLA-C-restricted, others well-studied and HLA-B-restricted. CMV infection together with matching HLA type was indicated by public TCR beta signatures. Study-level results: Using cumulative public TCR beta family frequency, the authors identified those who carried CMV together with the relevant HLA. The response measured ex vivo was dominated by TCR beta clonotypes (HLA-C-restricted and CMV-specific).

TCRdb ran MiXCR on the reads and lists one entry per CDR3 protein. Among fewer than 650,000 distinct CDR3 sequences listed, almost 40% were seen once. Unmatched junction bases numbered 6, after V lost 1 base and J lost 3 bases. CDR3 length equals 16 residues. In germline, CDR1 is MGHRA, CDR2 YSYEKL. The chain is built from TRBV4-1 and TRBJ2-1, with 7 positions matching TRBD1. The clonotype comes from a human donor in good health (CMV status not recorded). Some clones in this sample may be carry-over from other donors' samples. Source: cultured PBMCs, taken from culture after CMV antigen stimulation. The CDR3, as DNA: TGCGCCAGCAGCCAAGCCCCGGGACAGCTCTACAATGAGCAGTTCTTC. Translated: CASSQAPGQLYNEQFF.